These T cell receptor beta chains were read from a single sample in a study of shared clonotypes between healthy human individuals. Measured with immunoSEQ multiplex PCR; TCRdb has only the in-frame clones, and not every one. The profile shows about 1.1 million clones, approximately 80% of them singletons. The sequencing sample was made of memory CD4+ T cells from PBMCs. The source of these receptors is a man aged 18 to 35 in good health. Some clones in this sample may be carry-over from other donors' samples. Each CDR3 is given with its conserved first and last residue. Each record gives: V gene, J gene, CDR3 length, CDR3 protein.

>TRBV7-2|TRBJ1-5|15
CASSSQVGTHQPQHF
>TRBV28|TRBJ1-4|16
CASSLWGQEPYEKLFF
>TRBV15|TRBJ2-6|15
CATSRDVSGANVLTF
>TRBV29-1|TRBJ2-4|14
CSVCRQGAGDIQYF
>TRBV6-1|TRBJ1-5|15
CAAVGLYGGNQPQHF
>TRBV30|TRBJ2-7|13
CAWRGAGVYEQYF
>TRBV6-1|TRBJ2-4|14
CASSGWDRKNIQYF
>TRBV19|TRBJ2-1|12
CASSTLASEQFF
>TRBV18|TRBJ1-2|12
CASSPGSNGYTF
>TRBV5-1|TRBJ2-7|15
CASSFGTGLSYEQYF
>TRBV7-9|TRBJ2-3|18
CASSIFFGGNWARDTQYF
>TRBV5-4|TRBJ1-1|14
CASSLSTVNTEAFF
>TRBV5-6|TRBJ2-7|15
CASSLGGTFSYEQYF
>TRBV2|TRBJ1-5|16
CASNLGSTRPNQPQHF
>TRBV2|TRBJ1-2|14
CASSGTGNYYGYTF
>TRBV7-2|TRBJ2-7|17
CASSPRPSGTASYEQYF
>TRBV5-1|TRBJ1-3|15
CASSLFSPRGDTIYF
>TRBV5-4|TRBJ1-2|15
CASSRSPGSIYGYTF
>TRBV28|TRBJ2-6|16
CASQGGRGRRANVLTF
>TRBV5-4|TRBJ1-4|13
CASSRSPNEKLFF
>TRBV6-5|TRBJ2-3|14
CASSAGGPADTQYF
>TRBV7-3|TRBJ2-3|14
CASSLSLAGDTQYF
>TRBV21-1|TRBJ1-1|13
CASSKDRGAEAFF
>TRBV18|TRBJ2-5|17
CASSTLAPSGGQETQYF
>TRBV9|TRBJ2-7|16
CASSVGASGVTYEQYF
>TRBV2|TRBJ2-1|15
CASSASLAGYNEQFF
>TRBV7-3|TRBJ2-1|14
CASSFTTAGSEQFF
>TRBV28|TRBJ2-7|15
CASSFSTGMKHEQYF